A selection of T cell receptor beta chains follows, all from one sample in a study of radiotherapy plus CTLA-4 blockade in lung cancer. TCRdb's copy holds only in-frame clones and misses some; the assay was immunoSEQ multiplex PCR. The sample lists roughly 80,000 clones; roughly 70% were seen once. The sequences come from peripheral blood, collected from a patient treated with radiotherapy plus ipilimumab. These receptor sequences come from a human donor with non-small cell lung cancer whose response to radiotherapy plus ipilimumab could not be evaluated. CDR3s include the opening cysteine and the closing phenylalanine or tryptophan. The order of the fields is clone size, D gene, J gene, V gene, CDR3 length, CDR3 DNA, CDR3 protein. D genes are given only for firm matches. Some rows have no size entry. The others give once, few or many, or a class for an expanded clone.

NA | TRBD1 | TRBJ1-2 | TRBV28 | 15 | TGTGCCAGCAGTGGGACGGCAGGGGGAAACTATGGCTACACCTTC | CASSGTAGGNYGYTF
few | TRBD1 | TRBJ1-1 | TRBV2 | 15 | TGTGCCAGCAGTGAACTACGGACAGGAGGGACTGAAGCTTTCTTT | CASSELRTGGTEAFF
few | NA | TRBJ2-2 | TRBV2 | 15 | TGTGCCAGCAGTGTAAGCACTAGCTACACCGGGGAGCTGTTTTTT | CASSVSTSYTGELFF
NA | NA | TRBJ2-5 | TRBV14 | 15 | TGTGCCAGCAGCCAAGGCCGACTAGGGGTGGAAACCCAGTACTTC | CASSQGRLGVETQYF
few | NA | TRBJ1-1 | TRBV19 | 18 | TGTGCCAGTAGTATTCCTGGCGGCGGCGGTGGTTCAAACACTGAAGCTTTCTTT | CASSIPGGGGGSNTEAFF
NA | TRBD2 | TRBJ2-3 | TRBV6-4 | 15 | TGTGCCAGCAGTGGGACTAGCGGGGGGGCAGATACGCAGTATTTT | CASSGTSGGADTQYF
NA | TRBD2 | TRBJ2-2 | TRBV5-1 | 17 | TGCGCCAGCAGCTTGGCTCGGGGGGTTATGAACACCGGGGAGCTGTTTTTT | CASSLARGVMNTGELFF
few | TRBD1 | TRBJ2-3 | TRBV6-5 | 15 | TGTGCCAGCAGTTTAACAGGGGGCGAGAGAGATACGCAGTATTTT | CASSLTGGERDTQYF
once | NA | TRBJ2-5 | TRBV19 | 12 | TGTGCCAGTAGTTCGGGGTTAGAGACCCAGTACTTC | CASSSGLETQYF
NA | TRBD1 | TRBJ1-2 | TRBV28 | 12 | TGTGCCAGCAGTAAGGGGGCTTATGGCTACACCTTC | CASSKGAYGYTF
NA | NA | TRBJ2-7 | TRBV28 | 15 | TGTGCCAGCAGTTCCTTTGAGGGCTCGAATTACGAGCAGTACTTC | CASSSFEGSNYEQYF
NA | NA | TRBJ2-7 | TRBV18 | 15 | TGTGCCAGCTCACCCCCGACAGCCCGAACCTACGAGCAGTACTTC | CASSPPTARTYEQYF
NA | TRBD2 | TRBJ2-7 | TRBV5-1 | 14 | TGCGCCAGCAGCTCAGCGGGGGGCAGCTACGAGCAGTACTTC | CASSSAGGSYEQYF
NA | TRBD1 | TRBJ1-5 | TRBV6-1 | 14 | TGTGCCAGCAGTCTGACAGGGTCACTGGAGCCCCAGCATTTT | CASSLTGSLEPQHF
NA | NA | TRBJ2-1 | TRBV10-3 | 16 | TGTGCCATCAGTGAGTCCCCTACTCTCCAGGGTAATGAGCAGTTCTTC | CAISESPTLQGNEQFF
few | NA | TRBJ1-3 | TRBV4-2 | 17 | TGTGCCAGCAGCCAAGGAGGGAGACCGGAGGACGGAAACACCATATATTTT | CASSQGGRPEDGNTIYF
NA | NA | TRBJ1-2 | TRBV19 | 15 | TGTGCCAGTAGTACCCCCGGGATCACGGGGGATGGCTACACCTTC | CASSTPGITGDGYTF
few | TRBD1 | TRBJ1-5 | TRBV18 | 20 | TGTGCCAGCTCTCCGGGACAGGGGACTCGATCCGATACTAGCAATCAGCCCCAGCATTTT | CASSPGQGTRSDTSNQPQHF
NA | TRBD2 | TRBJ2-1 | TRBV2 | 14 | TGTGCCAGCCTTAGCGGGAGCAGTTACAATGAGCAGTTCTTC | CASLSGSSYNEQFF
NA | TRBD1 | TRBJ1-6 | TRBV4-2 | 14 | TGTGCCAGCAGCCAGGGAGACAGGGCTTCACCCCTCCACTTT | CASSQGDRASPLHF
NA | TRBD2 | TRBJ2-1 | TRBV19 | 14 | TGTGCCAGTTCAATTGGGGGGGTATACAATGAGCAGTTCTTC | CASSIGGVYNEQFF
NA | NA | TRBJ2-1 | TRBV15 | 15 | TGTGCCACCAGCAGAGTTGCGGGCACCTACAATGAGCAGTTCTTC | CATSRVAGTYNEQFF
NA | TRBD2 | TRBJ2-5 | TRBV4-1 | 15 | TGCGCCAGCAGCCCGGGTCTAGCGGGGCAAGAGACCCAGTACTTC | CASSPGLAGQETQYF
few | NA | TRBJ2-1 | TRBV19 | 12 | TGTGCCAGTAGTGAGACTAGTTCGAAGCAGTTCTTC | CASSETSSKQFF
NA | TRBD1 | TRBJ2-3 | TRBV18 | 15 | TGTGCCAGCTCACCACGGAACAGGGGAACAGATACGCAGTATTTT | CASSPRNRGTDTQYF
few | NA | TRBJ1-4 | TRBV28 | 13 | TGTGCCAGCACCACCGCTGAGAATGAAAAACTGTTTTTT | CASTTAENEKLFF
NA | TRBD1 | TRBJ1-5 | TRBV5-5 | 15 | TGTGCCAGCAGCCAGATACAGGGGGCAGGTCAGCCCCAGCATTTT | CASSQIQGAGQPQHF
few | NA | TRBJ2-3 | TRBV5-1 | 15 | TGCGCCAGCAGCACGTTAACAGGGAGCACAGATACGCAGTATTTT | CASSTLTGSTDTQYF
many | NA | TRBJ2-6 | TRBV7-2 | 16 | TGTGCCAGCAGCTTATCACAGCAGTCTGGGGCCAACGTCCTGACTTTC | CASSLSQQSGANVLTF
NA | TRBD1 | TRBJ1-2 | TRBV18 | 14 | TGTGCCAGCTCACGGGACAGGGATAACTATGGCTACACCTTC | CASSRDRDNYGYTF
NA | NA | TRBJ2-2 | TRBV30 | 13 | TGTGCCTGGAGTCTTACTAGCACCGGGGAGCTGTTTTTT | CAWSLTSTGELFF
NA | TRBD1 | TRBJ2-1 | TRBV7-7 | 14 | TGTGCCAGCAGCTCGGGACAGGGCAACCATGAGCAGTTCTTC | CASSSGQGNHEQFF
NA | NA | TRBJ2-5 | TRBV4-1 | 14 | TGCGCCAGCAGCCCGGGGGTTCCAATAGTGACCCAGTACTTC | CASSPGVPIVTQYF
NA | TRBD1 | TRBJ1-1 | TRBV19 | 14 | TGTGCCAGTAGAAAACAGGGGTCGAACACTGAAGCTTTCTTT | CASRKQGSNTEAFF
NA | TRBD1 | TRBJ2-2 | TRBV18 | 16 | TGTGCCAGCTCACCGCTCCGGACAGGGAACACCGGGGAGCTGTTTTTT | CASSPLRTGNTGELFF
NA | NA | TRBJ1-5 | TRBV4-2 | 15 | TGTGCCAGCAGCCAAGTGGGGGGTGGCAATCAGCCCCAGCATTTT | CASSQVGGGNQPQHF
few | TRBD1 | TRBJ1-5 | TRBV10-2 | 14 | TGCGCCAGCGGCAAGGGGGCGGATGGGCAGCCCCAGCATTTT | CASGKGADGQPQHF
NA | TRBD2 | TRBJ2-7 | TRBV5-1 | 18 | TGCGCCAGCAGCTTGGGGCCAATTGCTAGCGGCACCTCTTACGAGCAGTACTTC | CASSLGPIASGTSYEQYF
NA | NA | TRBJ1-1 | TRBV11-2 | 14 | TGTGCCAGCAGCTCAACAGGGATTTGGGCTGAAGCTTTCTTT | CASSSTGIWAEAFF
NA | NA | TRBJ1-6 | TRBV4-1 | 15 | TGCGCCAGCAGCCAAGATCGGGGGGCCCAGATGGCCCTCCACTTT | CASSQDRGAQMALHF
NA | TRBD1 | TRBJ1-4 | TRBV4-1 | 19 | TGCGCCAGCAGCCAAAATGCGGGACAGGGGGCCCGTCTGAGCGAAAAACTGTTTTTT | CASSQNAGQGARLSEKLFF